This T cell receptor (beta chain) was captured in a study of spatial heterogeneity in lung cancer. Study as a whole: Fewer alpha-chain than beta-chain sequences were consistently detected. A unique TCR and UMI combination showed up more than ten times in raw reads, on average. Study findings and constraints: The study found ubiquitous expanded tumor TCRs in blood more at resection than follow-up.

Specified time point: sample taken at primary tumor resection. Whole RNA, which was extracted from tumor, nontumor lung tissue or frozen PBMC, was sequenced without any cell sorting. TCRdb processed the 5' RACE reads anew with MiXCR; each CDR3 protein has one entry. The sample carries around 87,000 distinct CDR3 sequences, approximately 12% recorded once. This CDR3 region has 14 residues. CDR1 and CDR2 from the germline V gene are MDHEN and SYDVKM. The ends were cut back, 3 bases at V and 4 bases at J, with 12 bases in the middle. This clonotype was found a few times. Its antigen is unknown. The chain is built from TRBV28 and TRBJ1-2; D uncertain. This clonotype was sampled from a male donor with early-stage non-small cell lung cancer. The input for sequencing was PBMCs, taken at surgery. The CDR3 sequence is CASSLTRKIYGYTF. The DNA for the CDR3 is TGTGCCAGCAGTTTGACCAGGAAGATCTATGGCTACACCTTC.